Below are 2 T cell receptor beta chains sequenced from a single sample in a study of T-cell reconstitution after alpha-beta-depleted transplantation in children. TCRbeta library construction was performed incorporating unique molecular identifiers. MiXCR, run by TCRdb on the PCR reads, gives a single entry per CDR3 protein. Of around 240,000 distinct CDR3 sequences in the sample, 9.7% were seen once. Sequenced material: PBMCs from the stem cell graft donor, taken from the stem cell graft. Every receptor here comes from a human donor who donated a stem cell graft to a child with SCID.

This clonotype appeared many times. The rearrangement links TRBV12-3 or TRBV12-4 to TRBJ1-1; D remains unclear. V was pared by 6 bases and J by 1 base, with 12 bases between. The length of the CDR3 is 14 residues. CDR3 sequence (DNA): TGTGCCAGCAGCGGGAGGGCGGGGAACACTGAAGCTTTCTTT. Translated, it gives CASSGRAGNTEAFF.

In its sample, this clonotype was seen many times. The V call is TRBV12-3 or TRBV12-4, the J call TRBJ1-2; 9 bases match TRBD1. J gave up 4 bases and V 6 bases, and 3 bases lay outside the gene matches. The CDR3 spans 13 residues. CDR3 protein: CASRGTGSYGYTF. DNA of the CDR3: TGTGCCAGCAGGGGGACAGGGTCCTATGGCTACACCTTC.